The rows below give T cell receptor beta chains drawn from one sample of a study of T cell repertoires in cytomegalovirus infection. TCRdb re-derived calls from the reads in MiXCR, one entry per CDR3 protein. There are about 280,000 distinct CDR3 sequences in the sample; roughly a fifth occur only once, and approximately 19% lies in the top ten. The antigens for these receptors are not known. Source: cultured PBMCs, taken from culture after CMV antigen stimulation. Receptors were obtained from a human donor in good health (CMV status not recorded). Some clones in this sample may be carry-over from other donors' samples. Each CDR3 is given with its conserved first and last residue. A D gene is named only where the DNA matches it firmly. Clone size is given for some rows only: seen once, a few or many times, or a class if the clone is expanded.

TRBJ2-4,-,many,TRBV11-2,CASSLRPTAPNIQYF,TGTGCCAGCAGCTTAAGGCCGACAGCGCCAAACATTCAGTACTTC
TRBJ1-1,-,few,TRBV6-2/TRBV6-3,CASGPTGAMNTEAFF,TGTGCCAGCGGACCGACAGGAGCGATGAACACTGAAGCTTTCTTT
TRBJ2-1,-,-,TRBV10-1,CASSGGARYNEQFF,TGCGCCAGCAGTGGAGGAGCGAGGTACAATGAGCAGTTCTTC
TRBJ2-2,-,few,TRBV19,CASTNLANTGELFF,TGTGCCAGTACCAACCTCGCGAACACCGGGGAGCTGTTTTTT
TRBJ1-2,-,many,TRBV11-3,CASSLRWGYTF,TGTGCCAGCAGCTTAAGGTGGGGCTACACCTTC
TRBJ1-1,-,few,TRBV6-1,CASSEASMTTTEAFF,TGTGCCAGCAGTGAAGCGAGTATGACAACGACTGAAGCTTTCTTT
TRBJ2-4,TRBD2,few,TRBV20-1,CSAPNSGRATDIQYF,TGCAGTGCACCAAATAGCGGGAGGGCCACGGACATTCAGTACTTC
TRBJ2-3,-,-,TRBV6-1,CASSEVSRRTDTQYF,TGTGCCAGCAGTGAAGTATCAAGGCGGACAGATACGCAGTATTTT
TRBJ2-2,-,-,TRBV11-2,CASRFSAVGELFF,TGTGCCAGCAGGTTCTCAGCGGTCGGGGAGCTGTTTTTT
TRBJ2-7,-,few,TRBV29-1,CSVGHTPEEQYF,TGCAGCGTTGGCCATACCCCGGAGGAGCAGTACTTC
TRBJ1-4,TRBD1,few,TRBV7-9,CASSWGTGLEKLFF,TGTGCCAGCAGCTGGGGGACAGGGCTGGAAAAACTGTTTTTT
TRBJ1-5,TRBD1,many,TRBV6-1,CASSEAGQQNQPQHF,TGTGCCAGCAGTGAAGCGGGACAGCAGAATCAGCCCCAGCATTTT
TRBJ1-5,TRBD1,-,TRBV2,CATRGGVNQPQHF,TGTGCCACCAGGGGGGGGGTCAATCAGCCCCAGCATTTT
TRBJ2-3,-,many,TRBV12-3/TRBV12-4,CASSDSRRGTDTQYF,TGTGCCAGCAGTGACAGTCGCCGGGGCACAGATACGCAGTATTTT
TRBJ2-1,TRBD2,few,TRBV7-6,CASSLMGLADYNEQFF,TGTGCCAGCAGCTTAATGGGACTAGCGGATTACAATGAGCAGTTCTTC
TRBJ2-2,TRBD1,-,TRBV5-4,CASSWTGAGELFF,TGTGCCAGCAGCTGGACAGGGGCCGGGGAGCTGTTTTTT
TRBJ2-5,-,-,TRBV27,CARWAQYF,TGTGCCAGATGGGCCCAGTACTTC
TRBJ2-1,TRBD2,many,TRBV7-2,CASSFQAGGGAEQFF,TGTGCCAGCAGCTTCCAAGCGGGAGGCGGGGCTGAGCAGTTCTTC
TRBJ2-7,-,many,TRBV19,CASGDSYEQYF,TGTGCCAGTGGGGACTCCTACGAGCAGTACTTC
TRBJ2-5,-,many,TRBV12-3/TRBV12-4,CASRGVLGQETQYF,TGTGCCAGCAGAGGTGTACTAGGGCAAGAGACCCAGTACTTC
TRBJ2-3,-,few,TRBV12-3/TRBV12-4,CASKRTHVADTQYF,TGTGCCAGCAAACGGACCCACGTGGCGGATACGCAGTATTTT
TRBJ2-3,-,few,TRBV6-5,CASSYRIFSSTDTQYF,TGTGCCAGCAGTTACAGGATTTTCTCTAGCACAGATACGCAGTATTTT
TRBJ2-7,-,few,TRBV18,CASSPRDRPGIEQYF,TGTGCCAGCTCCCCCAGGGACCGTCCGGGGATCGAGCAGTACTTC
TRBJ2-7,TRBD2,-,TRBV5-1,CASSLAPAGAGEQYF,TGCGCCAGCAGCTTGGCCCCAGCGGGAGCGGGAGAGCAGTACTTC
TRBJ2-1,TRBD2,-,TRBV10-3,CAISKALASYNEQFF,TGTGCCATCAGTAAGGCACTAGCGTCCTACAATGAGCAGTTCTTC
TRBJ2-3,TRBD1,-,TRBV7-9,CASTETGIHSSTDTQYF,TGTGCCAGCACCGAGACAGGGATCCACTCTAGCACAGATACGCAGTATTTT
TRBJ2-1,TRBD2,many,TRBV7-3,CASSPGLAARYNEQFF,TGTGCCAGCAGCCCGGGACTAGCGGCGAGATACAATGAGCAGTTCTTC
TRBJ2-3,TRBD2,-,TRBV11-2,CASSTQAGGLDTQYF,TGTGCCAGCAGCACCCAAGCGGGAGGTTTGGATACGCAGTATTTT
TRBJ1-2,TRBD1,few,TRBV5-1,CASSTGTANYGYTF,TGCGCCAGCAGCACAGGGACAGCTAACTATGGCTACACCTTC
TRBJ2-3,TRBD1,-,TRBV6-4,CASSDSDRGTDTQYF,TGTGCCAGCAGTGACTCGGACAGGGGCACAGATACGCAGTATTTT
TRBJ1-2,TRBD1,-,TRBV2,CASSEAGAGGGYTF,TGTGCCAGCAGTGAAGCTGGGGCAGGGGGTGGCTACACCTTC
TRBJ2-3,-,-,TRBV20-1,CSADRGARTDTQYF,TGCAGTGCTGACCGCGGGGCCCGCACAGATACGCAGTATTTT
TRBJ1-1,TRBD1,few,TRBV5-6,CASSWTGRNTEAFF,TGTGCCAGCAGCTGGACAGGGCGGAACACTGAAGCTTTCTTT
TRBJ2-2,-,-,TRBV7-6,CASSLKLGRDTGELFF,TGTGCCAGCAGCTTGAAATTGGGCCGGGACACCGGGGAGCTGTTTTTT
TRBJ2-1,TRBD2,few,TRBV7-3,CASSLTSGNDFEQFF,TGTGCCAGCAGCTTAACTAGCGGGAATGATTTTGAGCAGTTCTTC
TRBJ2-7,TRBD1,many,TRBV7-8,CASSLGGTGYEQYF,TGTGCCAGCAGCTTAGGGGGGACAGGGTACGAGCAGTACTTC
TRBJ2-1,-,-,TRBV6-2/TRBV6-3,CASRGLGLLNEQFF,TGTGCCAGCAGGGGTTTGGGGCTGCTCAATGAGCAGTTCTTC
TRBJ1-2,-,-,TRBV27,CASSLKQGGYYGYTF,TGTGCCAGCAGTCTGAAACAGGGAGGCTACTATGGCTACACCTTC
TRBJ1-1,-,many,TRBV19,CASNGTEAFF,TGTGCCAGTAATGGCACTGAAGCTTTCTTT
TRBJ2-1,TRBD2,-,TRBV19,CASSIGLAGSDEQFF,TGTGCCAGTAGTATAGGACTAGCGGGAAGTGATGAGCAGTTCTTC
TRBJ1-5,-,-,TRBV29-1,CSVGSNSNQPQHF,TGCAGCGTTGGTTCGAATAGCAATCAGCCCCAGCATTTT
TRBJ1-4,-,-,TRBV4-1,CASSQDRGLGEKLFF,TGCGCCAGCAGCCAAGATAGAGGGCTGGGGGAAAAACTGTTTTTT
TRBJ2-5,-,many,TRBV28,CASSLGGQETQYF,TGTGCCAGCAGCTTAGGGGGACAAGAGACCCAGTACTTC
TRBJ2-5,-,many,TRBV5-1,CASSPTGTAQETQYF,TGCGCCAGCAGCCCAACCGGGACTGCTCAAGAGACCCAGTACTTC
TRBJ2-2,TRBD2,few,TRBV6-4,CASSDSASGVAGELFF,TGTGCCAGCAGTGACTCTGCTAGCGGGGTAGCCGGGGAGCTGTTTTTT
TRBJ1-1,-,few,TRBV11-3,CASSVAQEAFF,TGTGCCAGCAGCGTAGCTCAGGAAGCTTTCTTT
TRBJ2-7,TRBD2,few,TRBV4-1,CASSRPGLAGTDEQYF,TGCGCCAGCAGCCGGCCAGGACTAGCGGGGACCGACGAGCAGTACTTC
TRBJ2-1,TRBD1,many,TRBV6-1,CASSPTGGLTGEQFF,TGTGCCAGCAGCCCAACAGGGGGCTTAACCGGTGAGCAGTTCTTC
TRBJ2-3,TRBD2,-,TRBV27,CASSRSRLAGGLYTQYF,TGTGCCAGCAGTCGAAGCCGACTAGCGGGAGGCCTGTATACGCAGTATTTT
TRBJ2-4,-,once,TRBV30,CALRGSAKNIQYF,TGTGCCCTAAGGGGATCAGCCAAAAACATTCAGTACTTC
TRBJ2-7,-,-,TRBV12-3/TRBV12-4,CASSTVAAYEQYF,TGTGCCAGCAGCACCGTCGCGGCTTACGAGCAGTACTTC